Presented here are 10 T cell receptor beta chains from one specimen sequenced in a study of PD-L1 blockade in urothelial cancer. The time point denotes: peripheral blood 6 weeks after treatment start. The method was immunoSEQ multiplex PCR; TCRdb's version includes in-frame clones alone and lacks a portion of them. The sample lists about 120,000 clones; around nine tenths were seen once. The sequences come from PBMCs, collected around atezolizumab (anti-PD-L1) treatment. The receptors shown here come from a man aged 55-75 years with urothelial cancer.

The rearrangement links TRBV6-5 to TRBJ1-3; 9 nucleotides match TRBD1. J gave up 1 base and V 4 bases, and 2 bases lay outside the gene matches. Germline V gives CDR1 MNHEY, CDR2 SVGAGI. The CDR3 loop spans 15 amino acids. CDR3 bases: TGTGCCAGCAGTTCCGACAGGGGGTCTGGAAACACCATATATTTT. Amino acids: CASSSDRGSGNTIYF.

The V gene is TRBV7-2, the J gene TRBJ1-1, with D maybe TRBD1 (6 bases). CDR1 is SGHTA and CDR2 is FQGNSA in the germline V gene. This CDR3 comprises 15 residues. Trimming shortened V by 4 bases and J by 4 bases, and 16 bases separated the two germline ends. In DNA, the CDR3 is TGTGCCAGCAGCTCGTTGACAGGCCGGGGCACTGAAGCTTTCTTT. Translated: CASSSLTGRGTEAFF.

This clone appeared once. J is TRBJ2-4 and V is TRBV4-2; the D gene is possibly TRBD2 (5 bases). The CDR3 loop spans 19 amino acids. From germline, CDR1 is LGHNA and CDR2 YNFKEQ. V was trimmed by 0 bases and J by 0 bases, leaving 18 bases between them. This chain's CDR3 is CASSQDDGVVGLAKNIQYF. In nucleotides, the CDR3 is TGTGCCAGCAGCCAAGATGACGGGGTAGTAGGACTAGCCAAAAACATTCAGTACTTC.

The rearrangement joins TRBV10-3 to TRBJ2-1; 8 bases map to TRBD2. V shed 9 bases, J shed 5 bases, and the junction held 9 bases outside the gene matches. Germline V CDR1 and CDR2: ENHRY, SYGVKD. The CDR3 runs 14 residues. The DNA of the CDR3 is TGTGCCATGCGTCCGGGAGGGCCTAACAATGAGCAGTTCTTC. Translation gives CAMRPGGPNNEQFF.

The chain's CDR3 is CASTPGQGAYGYTF. The DNA of the CDR3 is TGTGCCAGCACCCCGGGACAGGGGGCCTATGGCTACACCTTC. The V and J genes are TRBV2 and TRBJ1-2; TRBD1 matches 12 bases. Germline-derived CDR1 and CDR2 are SNHLY and FYNNEI. The CDR3 has 14 amino acids. V was clipped by 7 bases and J by 4 bases; unmatched bases: 4.

In its sample, this clone was seen once. V and J are TRBV25-1 and TRBJ2-5; D might be TRBD2 (5 bases). V was trimmed by 6 bases and J by 4 bases, leaving 12 bases between them. Germline V gives CDR1 MGHDK, CDR2 SYGVNS. CDR3 length equals 13 residues. In DNA form, the CDR3 reads TGTGCCAGCAGAACAGAGGGTCCAGAGACCCAGTACTTC. It yields the protein CASRTEGPETQYF.

Of note for this clone: Different DNA sequences within this sample yield the same CDR3. The V and J genes are TRBV19 and TRBJ2-7; D might be TRBD1 (5 bases). V lost 3 bases and J lost 2, with 5 bases in between. CDR1 and CDR2 (germline): LNHDA, SQIVND (reference sequence). The CDR3 covers 12 residues. The CDR3 coding sequence is TGTGCCAGTAGTATGGGGCCCTACGAGCAGTACTTC. Its translation: CASSMGPYEQYF. The full variable domain, with the rest looked up from reference TRBV19 and TRBJ2-7, is DGGITQSPKYLFRKEGQNVTLSCEQNLNHDAMYWYRQDPGQGLRLIYYSQIVNDFQKGDIAEGYSVSREKKESFPLTVTSAQKNPTAFYLCASSMGPYEQYFGPGTRLTVT.

The gene calls are TRBV5-1 and TRBJ2-3; 7 bases align to TRBD2. The CDR3 extends over 15 amino acids. V lost 2 bases to trimming and J lost 3 bases; unmatched junction nucleotides: 6. Germline lookup yields CDR1 SGHRS and CDR2 YFSETQ. The CDR3 coding sequence is TGCGCCAGCAGCTTCGGACTAGAGGGAACAGATACGCAGTATTTT. As protein: CASSFGLEGTDTQYF. Combining the CDR3 with reference TRBV5-1 and TRBJ2-3 gives the whole variable domain KAGVTQTPRYLIKTRGQQVTLSCSPISGHRSVSWYQQTPGQGLQFLFEYFSETQRNKGNFPGRFSGRQFSNSRSEMNVSTLELGDSALYLCASSFGLEGTDTQYFGPGTRLTVL.

With respect to this clone: The same CDR3 also results from other DNA sequences found in this sample. This chain uses TRBV9 with TRBJ2-2; no clear D. Germline V gives CDR1 SGDLS, CDR2 YYNGEE. The CDR3 totals 13 residues. V was clipped by 0 bases and J by 4 bases, with 4 bases between them. CDR3 nucleotide sequence: TGTGCCAGCAGCGTAGGAGGCACCGGGGAGCTGTTTTTT. Its protein product is CASSVGGTGELFF.

A few counts support this clone. This chain connects TRBV5-1 to TRBJ1-3, with D perhaps matching TRBD1 (6 bases). V lost 1 base, J lost 4 bases, and 15 bases lay in between. Germline V gene sequence: CDR1 SGHRS, CDR2 YFSETQ. This CDR3 contains 16 residues. The CDR3 region has the DNA TGCGCCAGCAGCTTGACCCCCTCAGGGGTGGGAAACACCATATATTTT. The encoded protein is CASSLTPSGVGNTIYF. The full variable domain, with the rest looked up from reference TRBV5-1 and TRBJ1-3, is KAGVTQTPRYLIKTRGQQVTLSCSPISGHRSVSWYQQTPGQGLQFLFEYFSETQRNKGNFPGRFSGRQFSNSRSEMNVSTLELGDSALYLCASSLTPSGVGNTIYFGEGSWLTVV.